A single sample is the source of the 2 T cell receptor beta chains below, sequenced in a study of blood T cells in healthy people across ages. It was with a sample-barcoded 5' primer and a J-beta primer mix that a second PCR of roughly 7 to 12 cycles was run. TCRdb re-analysed the 5' RACE reads in MiXCR, keeping a single row per CDR3 protein. The repertoire has 780,000 or so distinct CDR3 sequences, about 56% of them found once; the top ten carry 20% to 30%. Sequences were obtained from blood. The receptors come from a man aged 35 to 55 in good health.

V and J are TRBV6-6 and TRBJ2-1, with D tentatively TRBD2 (7 bases). The J call may be in error: the DNA end matches TRBJ2-7 better. The CDR3 totals 15 residues. The germline V gene encodes CDR1 MNHNY and CDR2 SVGAGI (reference sequence). CDR3 residues: CASSLTRGAYNEQYF. The CDR3 DNA follows: TGTGCCAGCAGTCTAACCCGGGGGGCCTACAATGAGCAGTACTTC.

This clonotype was seen a few times. This chain connects TRBV9 to TRBJ1-2; tentatively, D is TRBD1 (5 bases). Germline V gene lookup returns CDR1 SGDLS and CDR2 YYNGEE. The CDR3 has 16 residues. V was shortened by 0 bases and J by 3 bases, with 15 bases between the two germline ends. The CDR3 loop reads CASSVDRQLQHYGYTF. CDR3 coding DNA: TGTGCCAGCAGCGTAGACCGACAGCTCCAACACTATGGCTACACCTTC.